A single sample is the source of the 29 T cell receptor beta chains below, sequenced in a study of graft-versus-host responses after intestinal transplantation. Assay used: immunoSEQ multiplex PCR; TCRdb lists only in-frame clones, some missing. The sample holds more than 80,000 clones, less than 90% seen once. Their antigens remain unidentified. Sequences were derived from unstimulated CD4+ T cells sorted from spleen or lymph node cells, sampled before intestinal transplant. The receptors were gathered from a human donor who received an intestinal transplant.

The chain carries TRBV30 and TRBJ2-3; no definite D call. The CDR3 length is 14 residues. Trimming stripped 7 bases from V and 0 bases from J, with 14 bases between. The V gene's germline CDR1 is GTSNPN and CDR2 SVGIG (reference sequence). DNA for the CDR3: TGTGCCTCGAGCCGACAATCTAGCACAGATACGCAGTATTTT. This encodes CASSRQSSTDTQYF.

The chain has TRBV2 and TRBJ2-6, with 7 bases matching TRBD1. Losses at the gene ends were 6 bases for V and 3 bases for J; bases not matched to a gene: 5. The CDR3 has 15 amino acids. CDR1 is SNHLY, CDR2 FYNNEI, per germline. The DNA for the CDR3 is TGTGCCAGCAGCGAGCAGGGGGTTGGGGCCAACGTCCTGACTTTC. Translated: CASSEQGVGANVLTF.

This chain joins TRBV4-1 and TRBJ2-7; 7 bases match TRBD1. J lost 3 bases, V lost 0 bases, and 5 bases had no gene match. Germline V CDR1 and CDR2: MGHRA, YSYEKL. There are 15 residues in the CDR3. CDR3 sequence: CASSQDNDRVYEQYF. CDR3 DNA sequence: TGCGCCAGCAGCCAAGATAACGACAGGGTCTACGAGCAGTACTTC.

As regards this clone: One end of the junction fails to match germline, which may point to a read error. CDR3 sequence reads: CASGQEGGQGKRQPQHF. As DNA, the CDR3 is TGCGCCAGCGGCCAAGAGGGGGGACAGGGGAAAAGACAGCCCCAGCATTTT. The J gene is TRBJ1-5, the V gene TRBV4-1, with 10 nucleotides matching TRBD1. Germline assignment: CDR1 MGHRA and CDR2 YSYEKL. CDR3 length equals 17 residues.

This chain links TRBV11-2 with TRBJ1-1; D is perhaps TRBD1 (6 bases). The CDR3 length is 13 residues. CDR1 and CDR2 from the germline V gene are SGHAT and FQNNGV. Trimming stripped 1 base from V and 11 bases from J, with 14 bases between. This chain's CDR3 is CASSLAQGVSAFF. DNA for the CDR3: TGTGCCAGCAGCTTAGCACAGGGAGTTTCGGCTTTCTTT.

The gene calls are TRBV29-1 and TRBJ1-1; 10 bases fit TRBD1. With 6 bases clipped from V and 6 bases from J, the junction kept 7 bases outside the gene matches. CDR3 length: 13 amino acids. Looked up from germline, CDR1 is SQVTM and CDR2 is ANQGSEA. The CDR3 DNA follows: TGCAGCGTCGCTCGACAGGGGGCCTCTGAAGCTTTCTTT. Amino acid sequence: CSVARQGASEAFF.

The V and J genes are TRBV30 and TRBJ1-2; 7 bases fit TRBD1. V was pared by 0 bases and J by 1 base, with 11 bases of the junction left unmatched. The CDR3 has 17 residues. CDR1 and CDR2 (germline): GTSNPN, SVGIG (reference sequence). The CDR3 DNA reads TGTGCCTGGAGTGTACAGGGGTGGGGCAGAGATAACTATGGCTACACCTTC. It specifies CAWSVQGWGRDNYGYTF.

The chain carries TRBV2 and TRBJ2-3; 8 bases are a match to TRBD1. Germline assignment: CDR1 SNHLY and CDR2 FYNNEI. This CDR3 is built from 14 residues. After removal of 8 bases from V and 6 bases from J, the junction contained 10 bases not matched to a gene. CDR3 sequence reads: CASGDRTGSDTQYF. The CDR3 bases are TGTGCCAGCGGGGACAGGACAGGGAGCGATACGCAGTATTTT.

The V gene is TRBV6-1, the J gene TRBJ1-3; no clear D. The CDR3 length is 13 residues. Trimming took off 11 bases at V and 0 bases at J, with 11 bases between the two ends. Germline CDR1 is MNHNS and CDR2 is SASEGT. CDR3 DNA sequence: TGTGCCGGCGGAGTGAGCTCTGGAAACACCATATATTTT. Its translation: CAGGVSSGNTIYF.

This chain joins TRBV28 and TRBJ2-1; TRBD1 might be the D (5 bases). The length of the CDR3 is 14 residues. V lost 4 bases, J lost 4 bases, and 11 bases lay in between. The germline gives CDR1 MDHEN, CDR2 SYDVKM. The chain's CDR3 is CASSYRPSYNEQFF. The CDR3 DNA is TGTGCCAGCAGTTACAGGCCATCTTACAATGAGCAGTTCTTC.

CDR3 DNA: TGCGCCAGCAGCTTGGCCCAGAGGACAGGCCCCACCGGGGAGCTGTTTTTT. It is translated as CASSLAQRTGPTGELFF. This chain connects TRBV5-1 to TRBJ2-2; 7 bases are shared with TRBD1. The CDR3 is made up of 17 amino acids. Unmatched junction bases numbered 9, after V lost 0 bases and J lost 4 bases. Germline V CDR1 and CDR2: SGHRS, YFSETQ.

This sequence joins TRBV27 and TRBJ2-3, with TRBD2 identical over 9 bases. After removal of 8 bases from V and 2 bases from J, the junction contained 8 bases not matched to a gene. Germline-derived CDR1 and CDR2 are MNHEY and SMNVEV (reference sequence). The CDR3 contains 15 residues. This chain's CDR3 is CASSYLAGYTDTQYF. The DNA of the CDR3 is TGTGCCAGCTCATACCTAGCGGGGTACACAGATACGCAGTATTTT.

This chain joins TRBV19 and TRBJ2-1; 10 positions agree with TRBD2. After removal of 1 base from V and 4 bases from J, the junction contained 4 bases not matched to a gene. This CDR3 contains 16 residues. From germline, CDR1 is LNHDA and CDR2 SQIVND (reference sequence). CDR3: CASSIVASGSYNEQFF. The CDR3 DNA is TGTGCCAGTAGTATAGTTGCTAGCGGGAGTTACAATGAGCAGTTCTTC.

The CDR3 spells CAWSSLTGYAGELFF. The CDR3 coding sequence is TGTGCCTGGAGCTCATTGACAGGTTATGCCGGGGAGCTGTTTTTT. The V gene is TRBV30, the J gene TRBJ2-2; a weak D match, TRBD1 (6 bases). The length of the CDR3 is 15 residues. The V end was cut by 3 bases, the J end by 6 bases, with 17 bases between. Germline V lookup: CDR1 GTSNPN, CDR2 SVGIG (reference sequence).

This clone showed up just a few times. The chain combines TRBV7-8 with TRBJ1-3, with unresolved D. The CDR3 has 18 amino acids. V was trimmed by 2 bases and J by 0 bases, leaving 17 bases between them. CDR1 is SGHVS, CDR2 FQNEAQ, per germline. CDR3 DNA: TGTGCCAGCAGCTTAATGTCAATGGGTGGGCCCTCTGGAAACACCATATATTTT. As protein: CASSLMSMGGPSGNTIYF.

This sequence joins TRBV7-3 and TRBJ2-7; D might be TRBD1 (5 bases). Germline values: CDR1 SGHTA, CDR2 FQGTGA. Trimming removed 2 bases from V and 7 bases from J, with 12 bases in between. The CDR3 loop spans 13 amino acids. CDR3 DNA: TGTGCCAGCAGCTTAGACAGCGCAGGGGAGCAGTACTTC. Amino acids: CASSLDSAGEQYF.

This clone occurred once. The chain carries TRBV6-1 and TRBJ2-5; a possible D gene is TRBD1 (6 bases). The CDR3 is 14 amino acids. Trimming took off 6 bases at V and 5 bases at J, with 16 bases between the two ends. Germline values: CDR1 MNHNS, CDR2 SASEGT. CDR3 residues: CASRRPGAGETQYF. Here the CDR3 DNA reads TGTGCCAGCAGACGACCAGGGGCGGGTGAGACCCAGTACTTC.

The chain uses TRBV28 and TRBJ1-1; D gene ambiguous. This CDR3 has 15 residues. V lost 6 bases and J 6 bases, leaving 20 bases between the germline ends. Germline V gene lookup returns CDR1 MDHEN and CDR2 SYDVKM. The DNA of the CDR3 is TGTGCCAGCAGGCCCGAGGAGGGTTGGACCGCTGAAGCTTTCTTT. This sequence encodes CASRPEEGWTAEAFF.

V and J are TRBV28 and TRBJ1-3, with TRBD1 identical over 8 bases. Germline trimming cut 6 bases from V and 3 bases from J; bases unmatched to any gene: 13. CDR3 length: 17 residues. Looked up from germline, CDR1 is MDHEN and CDR2 is SYDVKM. In DNA, the CDR3 is TGTGCCAGCAGCTCCCACCGACAGGGGTTCGGTGGAAACACCATATATTTT. Translating it yields CASSSHRQGFGGNTIYF.

The rearrangement links TRBV9 to TRBJ2-5; TRBD2 matches 9 bases. The CDR3 has 16 residues. Looked up from germline, CDR1 is SGDLS and CDR2 is YYNGEE. V trimming: 3 bases; J trimming: 2 bases; junction bases outside the gene matches: 8. CDR3 residues: CASSATGRGGQETQYF. The CDR3 nucleotides are TGTGCCAGCAGCGCAACAGGGCGGGGGGGACAAGAGACCCAGTACTTC.

This chain uses TRBV6-5 with TRBJ2-3; a weak D match, TRBD2 (5 bases). The CDR3 runs 15 residues. Trimming removed 2 bases at V and 6 bases at J, with 15 bases between. Germline V gene data show CDR1 as MNHEY and CDR2 as SVGAGI. The CDR3 nucleotides read TGTGCCAGCAGTTACGGCGGACTCCGCGGGGATACGCAGTATTTT. Residues: CASSYGGLRGDTQYF.

This chain uses TRBV11-2 with TRBJ2-1; D unclear. Germline CDR1 and CDR2: SGHAT and FQNNGV. Trimming removed 5 bases from V and 0 bases from J, with 11 bases in between. The length of the CDR3 is 15 residues. The CDR3 spells CASSLSGSSYNEQFF. In nucleotides, the CDR3 is TGTGCCAGCAGCCTTTCGGGTAGCTCCTACAATGAGCAGTTCTTC.

The V call is TRBV28, the J call TRBJ2-7; D might be TRBD2 (5 bases). V lost 7 bases, J lost 0 bases, and 10 bases lay in between. This CDR3 comprises 13 residues. The germline V gene has CDR1 MDHEN and CDR2 SYDVKM. The CDR3, as DNA: TGTGCCAGCACCGAGGGTTTCTCCTACGAGCAGTACTTC. It is translated as CASTEGFSYEQYF.

The chain is built from TRBV2 and TRBJ1-1; a weak D match, TRBD1 (6 bases). Germline V gene lookup returns CDR1 SNHLY and CDR2 FYNNEI. The CDR3 extends over 14 amino acids. V was clipped by 1 base and J by 1 base, with 7 bases between them. CDR3 sequence reads: CASSEGGPNTEAFF. CDR3 nucleotide sequence: TGTGCCAGCAGTGAAGGGGGGCCGAACACTGAAGCTTTCTTT.

The chain employs TRBV5-1 and TRBJ1-2; TRBD1 matches 10 bases. CDR1 is SGHRS, CDR2 YFSETQ, per germline. The V segment lost 4 bases and the J segment 7 bases; nucleotides outside the gene matches: 4. This CDR3 is 13 amino acids long. The CDR3 region is CASSPTGGSGYTF. The CDR3, as DNA: TGCGCCAGCAGCCCGACAGGGGGCAGTGGCTACACCTTC.

CDR3: CASSPDSIGEQYF. Written as DNA, the CDR3 is TGTGCCAGCAGCCCCGACAGTATAGGCGAGCAGTACTTC. The J gene is TRBJ2-7, the V gene TRBV6-5, with D possibly being TRBD1 (5 bases). CDR1 is MNHEY, CDR2 SVGAGI, per germline. This CDR3 region has 13 residues. V lost 6 bases to trimming and J lost 6 bases, with 15 bases between them.

The chain couples TRBV11-2 to TRBJ2-7; 9 positions match TRBD2. Trimming at V came to 5 bases and at J to 2 bases, leaving 7 bases not matched to a gene. CDR3 length: 15 amino acids. The germline CDR1 and CDR2 sequences are SGHAT and FQNNGV. CDR3 nucleotide sequence: TGTGCCAGCAGCGCTGCGGCGGGAGGGGCCTACGAGCAGTACTTC. Residues: CASSAAAGGAYEQYF.

The chain links TRBV28 to TRBJ1-3, with D perhaps TRBD1 (5 bases). Trimming stripped 7 bases from V and 0 bases from J, with 10 bases between. The CDR3 runs 14 residues. Germline V lookup: CDR1 MDHEN, CDR2 SYDVKM. This CDR3 is CASTLDTSGNTIYF. The CDR3 bases are TGTGCCAGCACCTTGGACACCTCTGGAAACACCATATATTTT.

The rearrangement uses TRBV7-2 and TRBJ2-5, with a weak D call TRBD2 (6 bases). The CDR3 totals 15 residues. The ends were cut back, 5 bases at V and 1 base at J, with 14 bases in the middle. Germline V lookup: CDR1 SGHTA, CDR2 FQGNSA. CDR3 DNA: TGTGCCAGCAGCCCAGGAGCGGGCAGCCAAGAGACCCAGTACTTC. Protein sequence: CASSPGAGSQETQYF.